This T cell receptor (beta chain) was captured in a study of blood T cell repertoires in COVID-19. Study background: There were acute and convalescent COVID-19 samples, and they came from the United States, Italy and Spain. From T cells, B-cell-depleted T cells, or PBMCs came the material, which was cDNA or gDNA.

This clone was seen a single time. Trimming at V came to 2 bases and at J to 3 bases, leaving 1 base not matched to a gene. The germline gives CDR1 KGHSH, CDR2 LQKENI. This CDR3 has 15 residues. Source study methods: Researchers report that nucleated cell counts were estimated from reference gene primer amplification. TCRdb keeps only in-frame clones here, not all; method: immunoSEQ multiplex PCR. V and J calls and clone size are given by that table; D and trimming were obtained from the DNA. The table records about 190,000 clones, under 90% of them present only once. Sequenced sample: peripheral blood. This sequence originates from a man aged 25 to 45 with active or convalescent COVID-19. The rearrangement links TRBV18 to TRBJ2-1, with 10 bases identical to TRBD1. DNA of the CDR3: TGTGCCAGCTCACCATGGGACAGGGGCTACAATGAGCAGTTCTTC. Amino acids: CASSPWDRGYNEQFF.